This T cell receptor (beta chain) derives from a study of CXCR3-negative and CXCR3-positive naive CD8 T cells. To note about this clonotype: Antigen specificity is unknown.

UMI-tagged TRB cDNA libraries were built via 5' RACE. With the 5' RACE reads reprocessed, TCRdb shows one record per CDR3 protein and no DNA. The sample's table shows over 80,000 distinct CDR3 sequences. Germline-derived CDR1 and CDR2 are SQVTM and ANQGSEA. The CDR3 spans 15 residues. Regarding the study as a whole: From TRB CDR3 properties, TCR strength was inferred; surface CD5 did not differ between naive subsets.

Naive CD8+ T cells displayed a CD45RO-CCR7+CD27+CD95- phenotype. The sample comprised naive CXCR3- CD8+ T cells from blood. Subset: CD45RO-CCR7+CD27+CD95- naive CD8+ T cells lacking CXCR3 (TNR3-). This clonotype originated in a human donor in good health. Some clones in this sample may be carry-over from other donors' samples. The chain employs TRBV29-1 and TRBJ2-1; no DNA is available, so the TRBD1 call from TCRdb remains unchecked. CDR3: CSVDGTDFSYNEQFF.